This T cell receptor beta chain was captured in a study of OX40 agonist ivuxolimab in advanced cancers. Findings of the study overall: Nonresponders included some who also had low normalized T-cell clonal expansion. Fewer expanded clones were found on average in CD4+ than in CD8+ T cells.

As regards this clone: The antigen remains unidentified.

Sequencing used immunoSEQ multiplex PCR; TCRdb keeps in-frame clones, though not all of them. The sample lists 25,000 to 30,000 clones, more than 60% seen once, with 25% to 30% in the top ten. This CDR3 comprises 15 residues. Germline V CDR1 and CDR2: SGHDN, FVKESK. The J segment lost 5 bases and the V segment lost 2 bases, leaving 7 bases of the junction unmatched. The source was CD4+ or CD8+ T cells sorted from blood, collected in a trial of the OX40 agonist ivuxolimab. This chain uses TRBV14 with TRBJ2-5, with 8 bases fitting TRBD2. The clonotype originates from an adult with an advanced solid tumor such as melanoma, head and neck, liver or kidney cancer. The CDR3 here is CASSQFGGGTETQYF. The DNA of the CDR3 is TGTGCCAGCAGCCAATTCGGGGGGGGTACTGAGACCCAGTACTTC.